This T cell receptor (beta chain) was identified during a study of OX40 agonist ivuxolimab in advanced cancers. Sequencing used immunoSEQ multiplex PCR; TCRdb keeps in-frame clones, though not all of them. The table includes about 91,000 clones, less than 90% detected once. The CDR3 runs 13 residues. Trimming removed 6 bases from V and 5 bases from J, with 11 bases in between. Germline V gene lookup returns CDR1 MDHEN and CDR2 SYDVKM. The sequence was collected from an adult with an advanced solid tumor such as melanoma, head and neck, liver or kidney cancer. V usage is TRBV28 and J usage is TRBJ1-5; D might be TRBD1 (5 bases). Material: CD4+ or CD8+ T cells sorted from blood, obtained in a trial of the OX40 agonist ivuxolimab. The CDR3 is CASSPSGDQPQHF. The CDR3 region has the DNA TGTGCCAGCAGCCCCTCGGGGGATCAGCCCCAGCATTTT.